The subject of this entry is one T cell receptor beta chain. The antigen remains unidentified. This sequence may be a read error, since a much larger clone differs from it by one base. This entry comes from a study of blood T cells in healthy people across ages. Study-wide results and limits: Donor CMV status was unknown, possibly confounding expanded clonotype changes.

A J-beta primer mix and a sample-barcoded 5' primer were used in a second PCR of roughly 7 to 12 cycles. Via MiXCR, TCRdb re-called the 5' RACE reads, giving one row per CDR3 protein. The sample lists about 590,000 distinct CDR3 sequences, about 30% occurring once. This CDR3 comprises 14 residues. Germline-derived CDR1 and CDR2 are MNHEY and SVGAGI. Sequenced: blood. The chain recombines TRBV6-5 with TRBJ1-2; the match to TRBD1 covers 11 bases. The sequence was obtained from a woman of 80 years or more in good health. CDR3 coding DNA: TGTACCACCATGGGGGACAGGGGGAACTATGGCTACACCTTC. Translated, it gives CTTMGDRGNYGYTF.